This T cell receptor beta chain appears in the sequencing data of a study of early T cells in non-severe SARS-CoV-2 infection. The wider study: Investigators sequenced bulk RNA drawn from unsorted whole blood, and chains remained unpaired.

CDR1 SGHVS and CDR2 FQNEAQ come from the germline V gene. The V end was cut by 0 bases, the J end by 0 bases, with 8 bases between. This CDR3 region has 15 residues. Separate cDNA molecules each had unique molecular identifiers attached to them. TCRdb used MiXCR to reprocess the 5' RACE reads, holding one entry per CDR3 protein. Here the sample spans over 95,000 distinct CDR3 sequences, 15% to 20% being singletons. A remark on this clonotype: Antigen unknown.

Findings and limits, study-wide: The matching step, a VDJdb search, favored anti-spike CD8 responses and missed private and CD4 specificities.

The sequence came from an adult who was a healthcare worker with PCR-confirmed SARS-CoV-2 infection or an uninfected control (not recorded which). The sequenced material came from whole blood. The rearrangement uses TRBV7-8 and TRBJ1-1; D is possibly TRBD1 (5 bases). Here the CDR3 DNA reads TGTGCCAGCAGCTTAGCTGTACAGGTGAACACTGAAGCTTTCTTT. Protein: CASSLAVQVNTEAFF.